Following are 31 T cell receptor beta chains from one sample sequenced in a study of PD-1 blockade in mismatch repair-deficient tumors. Data came from immunoSEQ multiplex PCR; TCRdb stores just in-frame clones and leaves some out. The repertoire holds 15,000 or so clones, with 80% to 85% as singletons. The starting material was PBMCs, obtained before pembrolizumab treatment. These receptors all come from an adult with mismatch repair-deficient cancer.

The V call is TRBV10-2, the J call TRBJ1-6; tentatively, D is TRBD1 (5 bases). Between the trimmed V and J ends, which lost 6 bases and 8 bases, there was a span of 14 bases. Per the germline V gene, CDR1 is WSHSY and CDR2 is SAAADI. The CDR3 totals 14 residues. This chain's CDR3 is CASRTYSGDSPLHF. In nucleotides, the CDR3 is TGCGCCAGCAGGACCTACTCGGGGGATTCACCCCTCCACTTT.

The gene calls are TRBV30 and TRBJ2-7; 12 bases align to TRBD2. The CDR3 is made up of 17 amino acids. J was trimmed by 7 bases and V by 4 bases; bases with no gene match: 17. The germline CDR1 and CDR2 sequences are GTSNPN and SVGIG (reference sequence). CDR3: CAWNGYDRLAGDGEQYF. The CDR3 DNA sequence: TGTGCCTGGAACGGATATGACCGACTAGCGGGAGATGGGGAGCAGTACTTC.

The V gene is TRBV2, the J gene TRBJ2-6, with a tentative D call TRBD1 (6 bases). Looked up from germline, CDR1 is SNHLY and CDR2 is FYNNEI. CDR3 length equals 20 residues. V was pared by 0 bases and J by 0 bases, with 18 bases between. In DNA, the CDR3 is TGTGCCAGCAGTGAAGCGCACCACAGAGGACAGACCTCTGGGGCCAACGTCCTGACTTTC. This encodes CASSEAHHRGQTSGANVLTF.

The rearrangement uses TRBV21-1 and TRBJ2-4; the table's D call, TRBD2, was not checked against the DNA. TRBV21-1 is assigned pseudogene status. The CDR3 is made up of 18 amino acids. CDR3 in DNA: TGTGCCAGCAGCTCGTCTCAGAGCGGGAGCGAAGCCAAAAACATTCAGTACTTC. This sequence encodes CASSSSQSGSEAKNIQYF.

The chain carries TRBV13 and TRBJ2-1; D is unclear. This CDR3 region has 12 residues. The V and J ends lost 2 bases and 4 bases respectively, with 3 bases between them. CDR1 is PRHDT, CDR2 FYEKMQ, per germline (reference sequence). The CDR3: CASSLIYNEQFF. The DNA for the CDR3 is TGTGCCAGCAGCTTAATTTACAATGAGCAGTTCTTC.

This chain joins TRBV7-6 and TRBJ2-7; 8 nucleotides align to TRBD1. CDR3 length: 15 residues. Losses at the gene ends were 1 base for V and 7 bases for J; bases not matched to a gene: 9. Germline V lookup: CDR1 SGHVS, CDR2 FNYEAQ. The chain's CDR3 is CASSLEDRGPREQYF. For the CDR3, the DNA is TGTGCCAGCAGCTTAGAAGACAGGGGACCTCGGGAGCAGTACTTC.

Sample share makes this clone large. The rearrangement uses TRBV6-5 and TRBJ1-1; 8 bases align to TRBD1. With 6 bases clipped from V and 6 bases from J, the junction kept 6 bases outside the gene matches. CDR3 length: 13 amino acids. CDR1 MNHEY and CDR2 SVGAGI come from the germline V gene. CDR3 region: CASRRTGIAEAFF. CDR3 DNA sequence: TGTGCCAGCAGAAGGACAGGGATCGCTGAAGCTTTCTTT.

As DNA, the CDR3 is TGCAGCGTCCGCAGGGGATCCTACAATGAGCAGTTCTTC. Amino acid sequence: CSVRRGSYNEQFF. The chain employs TRBV29-1 and TRBJ2-1; D is perhaps TRBD1 (6 bases). The CDR3 runs to 13 residues. Trimming stripped 6 bases from V and 1 base from J, with 10 bases between. Germline values: CDR1 SQVTM, CDR2 ANQGSEA.

The V and J genes are TRBV4-3 and TRBJ2-1; possibly TRBD2 for D (6 bases). V shed 2 bases and J shed 4 bases, with 12 bases lying between them. CDR1 and CDR2 from the germline V gene are LGHNA and YSLEER. The CDR3 consists of 15 residues. As DNA, the CDR3 is TGCGCCAGCAGCCAACGGGACGGGAGTTACAATGAGCAGTTCTTC. Translated, it gives CASSQRDGSYNEQFF.

The chain joins TRBV27 to TRBJ2-4; the D is unclear. V lost 3 bases, J lost 0 bases, and 6 bases lay in between. This CDR3 has 14 residues. CDR1 and CDR2 (germline): MNHEY, SMNVEV (reference sequence). The CDR3 DNA sequence: TGTGCCAGCAGTTTGGACGTAGCCAAAAACATTCAGTACTTC. It is translated as CASSLDVAKNIQYF.

This sequence joins TRBV10-2 and TRBJ2-1; 9 nucleotides agree with TRBD2. Germline assignment: CDR1 WSHSY and CDR2 SAAADI. The CDR3 runs 14 residues. Trimming at V came to 7 bases and at J to 6 bases, leaving 7 bases not matched to a gene. CDR3: CASKGGTSRNEQFF. The CDR3 DNA follows: TGCGCCAGCAAGGGGGGGACTAGCCGCAATGAGCAGTTCTTC.

This clone has only a few counts. The chain joins TRBV5-1 to TRBJ1-1; 7 bases are shared with TRBD1. Unmatched junction bases numbered 9, after V lost 0 bases and J lost 1 base. The CDR3 contains 17 residues. Germline-derived CDR1 and CDR2 are SGHRS and YFSETQ. CDR3 DNA: TGCGCCAGCAGCTTGGCCATACAGGGGCTAACGAACACTGAAGCTTTCTTT. It codes for CASSLAIQGLTNTEAFF. The full variable domain, completed using reference TRBV5-1 and TRBJ1-1, is KAGVTQTPRYLIKTRGQQVTLSCSPISGHRSVSWYQQTPGQGLQFLFEYFSETQRNKGNFPGRFSGRQFSNSRSEMNVSTLELGDSALYLCASSLAIQGLTNTEAFFGQGTRLTVV.

The CDR3 loop reads CASSLVRPGSPLHF. In DNA form, the CDR3 reads TGTGCCAGCAGCTTAGTCCGTCCAGGTTCACCCCTCCACTTT. This rearrangement joins TRBV7-9 to TRBJ1-6; D not resolved. Germline lookup yields CDR1 SEHNR and CDR2 FQNEAQ (reference sequence). V was trimmed by 1 base and J by 9 bases, leaving 10 bases between them. The CDR3 consists of 14 residues.

The gene calls are TRBV6-6 and TRBJ2-7; D is ambiguous. The V and J ends lost 5 bases and 0 bases respectively, with 11 bases between them. The CDR3 totals 14 residues. Germline V CDR1 and CDR2: MNHNY, SVGAGI (reference sequence). The CDR3, as DNA: TGTGCCAGCAGTCCCCGTGGCGGCTCCTACGAGCAGTACTTC. This translates into CASSPRGGSYEQYF.

The J gene is TRBJ2-7, the V gene TRBV7-9; D ambiguous. The V gene's germline CDR1 is SEHNR and CDR2 FQNEAQ (reference sequence). Trimming removed 5 bases at V and 1 base at J, with 9 bases between. The CDR3 is 13 amino acids. Written as DNA, the CDR3 is TGTGCCAGCAGCCCCCTTAAATCCTACGAGCAGTACTTC. Its translation is CASSPLKSYEQYF.

Written as DNA, the CDR3 is TGTGCCAGCAGCTTAGTGCCAGACGAAAAACTGTTTTTT. Its translation: CASSLVPDEKLFF. The chain links TRBV5-6 to TRBJ1-4, with D uncertain. CDR3 length: 13 amino acids. Trimming pared 2 bases from V and 8 bases from J, leaving 10 bases between. Germline values: CDR1 SGHDT, CDR2 YYEEEE.

The chain couples TRBV5-5 to TRBJ2-7; D gene uncertain. The V end was cut by 2 bases, the J end by 6 bases, with 6 bases between. The CDR3 length is 11 residues. Germline V gene lookup returns CDR1 SGHKS and CDR2 YYEKEE (reference sequence). The CDR3 loop reads CASSLKSEQYF. In nucleotides, the CDR3 is TGTGCCAGCAGCTTAAAATCCGAGCAGTACTTC.

This chain joins TRBV5-1 and TRBJ2-7; 9 nucleotides line up with TRBD1. CDR1 is SGHRS and CDR2 is YFSETQ in the germline V gene. Losses at the gene ends were 6 bases for V and 5 bases for J; bases not matched to a gene: 9. The CDR3 extends over 14 amino acids. CDR3: CASKVWDRDDEQYF. For the CDR3, the DNA is TGCGCCAGCAAGGTTTGGGACAGGGACGACGAGCAGTACTTC.

The chain combines TRBV27 with TRBJ2-1; a weak D match, TRBD1 (5 bases). Trimming cost V 3 bases and J 7 bases, with 7 bases left between them. The CDR3 is 12 amino acids. Germline lookup yields CDR1 MNHEY and CDR2 SMNVEV (reference sequence). The CDR3 bases are TGTGCCAGCAGTTTTAGGGGTAATGAGCAGTTCTTC. It yields the protein CASSFRGNEQFF.

The genes are TRBV19 and TRBJ2-3; 11 positions match TRBD2. With 5 bases clipped from V and 0 bases from J, the junction kept 10 bases outside the gene matches. This CDR3 has 18 amino acids. Germline loops: CDR1 LNHDA, CDR2 SQIVND (reference sequence). CDR3 nucleotide sequence: TGTGCCAGTAGTGGCGGACTAGCGGGCACCCCTAGCACAGATACGCAGTATTTT. As protein: CASSGGLAGTPSTDTQYF.

J is TRBJ2-7 and V is TRBV6-6; D assignment may be TRBD1 or TRBD2 (7 bases each). V lost 2 bases, J lost 0 bases, and 11 bases lay in between. Germline CDR1 MNHNY, CDR2 SVGAGI (reference sequence). CDR3 length equals 15 residues. CDR3 sequence: CASSYGGDSSYEQYF. The CDR3 bases are TGTGCCAGCAGTTACGGGGGGGACAGCTCCTACGAGCAGTACTTC.

The chain links TRBV10-3 to TRBJ2-7; possibly TRBD1 for D (5 bases). The CDR3 is made up of 14 amino acids. Trimming pared 6 bases from V and 0 bases from J, leaving 12 bases between. Germline values: CDR1 ENHRY, CDR2 SYGVKD. The CDR3 protein is CAIRARQPSYEQYF. DNA for the CDR3: TGTGCCATCAGGGCCCGACAGCCCTCCTACGAGCAGTACTTC.

The J gene is TRBJ2-3, the V gene TRBV11-1; D may be TRBD1 (6 bases). The CDR3 totals 15 residues. CDR1 is SGHAT and CDR2 is FQDESV in the germline V gene (reference sequence). The V gene lost 8 bases and the J gene lost 2 bases, with 17 bases spanning the gap. CDR3 bases: TGTGCCAGCGGCAAAATTGGGGGCTTCACAGATACGCAGTATTTT. It codes for CASGKIGGFTDTQYF.

This clone has more than one count but fewer than ten. V and J are TRBV6-4 and TRBJ2-2, with no clear D. Germline assignment: CDR1 MRHNA and CDR2 SNTAGT. The CDR3 sequence is 13 residues long. V was cut by 0 bases and J by 3 bases, with 2 bases left in between. The CDR3 reads CASSDSYTGELFF. DNA for the CDR3: TGTGCCAGCAGTGACTCCTACACCGGGGAGCTGTTTTTT.

The chain employs TRBV29-1 and TRBJ2-1; D remains unclear. Germline V CDR1 and CDR2: SQVTM, ANQGSEA. This CDR3 spans 12 amino acids. V lost 3 bases and J lost 7, with 10 bases in between. Here the CDR3 DNA reads TGCAGCGTTGATAGGGCGCGGAATGAGCAGTTCTTC. It translates to CSVDRARNEQFF.

The J gene is TRBJ2-3, the V gene TRBV13, with 11 bases that match TRBD1. CDR1 is PRHDT, CDR2 FYEKMQ, per germline (reference sequence). The CDR3 covers 15 residues. V lost 5 bases to trimming and J lost 6 bases; unmatched junction nucleotides: 7. The CDR3 DNA reads as TGTGCCAGCAGCACCGGGACAGGGGGTTTGGATACGCAGTATTTT. This gives the protein CASSTGTGGLDTQYF.

This clone was found once. J is TRBJ2-4 and V is TRBV6-1; the D gene is possibly TRBD1 (6 bases). The CDR3 loop spans 12 amino acids. Per germline, CDR1 MNHNS and CDR2 SASEGT. The V and J ends lost 6 bases and 7 bases respectively, with 10 bases between them. The CDR3, as DNA: TGTGCCAGCAGCCGACAGGATAACATTCAGTACTTC. As protein: CASSRQDNIQYF.

The chain couples TRBV4-3 to TRBJ2-1, with a tentative D call TRBD2 (5 bases). The V end lost 6 bases, the J end lost 6 bases, and 18 bases lay between the germline ends. This CDR3 is built from 15 residues. Germline V gives CDR1 LGHNA, CDR2 YSLEER. CDR3 DNA: TGCGCCAGCAGTTCAAGCGGAACCCGCGGCAATGAGCAGTTCTTC. As protein: CASSSSGTRGNEQFF.

This clone was counted once. This chain joins TRBV19 and TRBJ2-1, with 8 bases identical to TRBD2. V shed 5 bases, J shed 6 bases, and the junction held 3 bases outside the gene matches. The germline gives CDR1 LNHDA, CDR2 SQIVND (reference sequence). This CDR3 is 13 amino acids long. CDR3 nucleotides: TGTGCCAGTAGTGCGGGACTAGGCAATGAGCAGTTCTTC. Encoded protein: CASSAGLGNEQFF.

This clone was counted a few times. The chain combines TRBV5-4 with TRBJ2-7; D unresolved. The ends were cut back, 3 bases at V and 5 bases at J, with 15 bases in the middle. The CDR3 runs 14 residues. Germline CDR1 reads SGHNT; CDR2 reads YYREEE (reference sequence). The CDR3 is CASSSWGISDEQYF. CDR3 in DNA: TGTGCCAGCAGCTCCTGGGGTATATCGGACGAGCAGTACTTC.

This clone was counted a single time. The J gene is TRBJ1-1, the V gene TRBV14; no reliable D call. This CDR3 is 16 amino acids long. Germline lookup yields CDR1 SGHDN and CDR2 FVKESK. V was trimmed by 2 bases and J by 1 base, leaving 14 bases between them. The CDR3 reads CASSQPHGRKNTEAFF. DNA for the CDR3: TGTGCCAGCAGCCAACCACATGGGCGGAAGAACACTGAAGCTTTCTTT.